Each of the 2 T cell receptor beta chains below was sequenced from the same sample in a study of T cell repertoires and Cas9 in healthy adults. The data were produced by immunoSEQ multiplex PCR, yet TCRdb's version contains in-frame clones alone and is incomplete. The table has 20,000 to 25,000 clones, roughly 90% seen once. The source material was CD4+ effector T cells (CD127+, CD25-, CD137-, CD154-) from PBMCs; culture status not recorded. Every receptor here comes from a human donor in good health.

A remark on this clone: One end of the junction fails to match germline, which may point to a read error. The chain links TRBV4-1 to TRBJ1-4; D uncertain. The CDR3 has 17 amino acids. Per germline, CDR1 MGHRA and CDR2 YSYEKL. The DNA of the CDR3 is TGCGCCGGCAGCCAAGATCGCCGGTGGGAAACCAATGAAAAACTGTTTTTT. Protein product: CAGSQDRRWETNEKLFF.

The V call is TRBV7-9, the J call TRBJ1-1; D gene ambiguous. CDR3 length equals 13 residues. Germline V lookup: CDR1 SEHNR, CDR2 FQNEAQ (reference sequence). Trimming removed 2 bases from V and 3 bases from J, with 7 bases in between. CDR3 bases: TGTGCCAGCAGCTTAAGAGGAGACACTGAAGCTTTCTTT. Translation: CASSLRGDTEAFF.